This entry features one T cell receptor beta chain sequence. Its antigen is as yet unknown. In germline, CDR1 is DFQATT, CDR2 SNEGSKA (reference sequence). V dropped 5 bases and J dropped 0; count of bases not matched to a gene: 13. The CDR3 sequence is 16 residues long. This record comes from a study of vaccination and CD4 T cells after COVID-19. Oncomine TCR Beta short-read sequencing was applied to DNA from cultured CD4+ T cells. TCRdb analysed the PCR reads with MiXCR anew, one entry per CDR3 protein. The table shows more than 20,000 distinct CDR3 sequences, with approximately 42% occurring only once. Indicated time point: late sampling 161 to 241 days after vaccination in a few convalescent patients. Treatment in this sample: roughly nine-day PBMC culture with coronavirus spike peptide pools or control peptides (ViraFEST assay).

The V call is TRBV20-1, the J call TRBJ2-7, with 7 positions matching TRBD2. The clonotype comes from a human donor who had recovered from COVID-19. This specimen was CD4+ T cells from blood, cultured in vitro, taken about 7 months after SARS-CoV-2 vaccination. This chain's CDR3 is CSAGGGEIQSSYEQYF. The CDR3, as DNA: TGCAGTGCTGGGGGGGGGGAAATACAGAGCTCCTACGAGCAGTACTTC.